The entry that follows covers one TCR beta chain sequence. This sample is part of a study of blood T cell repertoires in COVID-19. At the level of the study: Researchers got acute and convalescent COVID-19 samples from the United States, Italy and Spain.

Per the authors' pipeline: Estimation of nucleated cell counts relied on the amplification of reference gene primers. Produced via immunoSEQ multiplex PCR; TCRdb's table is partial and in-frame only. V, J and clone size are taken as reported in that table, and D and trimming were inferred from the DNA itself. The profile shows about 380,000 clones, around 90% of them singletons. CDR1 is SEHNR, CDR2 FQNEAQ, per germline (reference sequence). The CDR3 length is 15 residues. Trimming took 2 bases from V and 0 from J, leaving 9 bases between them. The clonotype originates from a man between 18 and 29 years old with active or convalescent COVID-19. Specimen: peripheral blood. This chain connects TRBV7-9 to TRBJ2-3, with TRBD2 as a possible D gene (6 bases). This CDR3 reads CASSLLLASTDTQYF. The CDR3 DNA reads TGTGCCAGCAGCTTATTACTAGCCAGCACAGATACGCAGTATTTT.